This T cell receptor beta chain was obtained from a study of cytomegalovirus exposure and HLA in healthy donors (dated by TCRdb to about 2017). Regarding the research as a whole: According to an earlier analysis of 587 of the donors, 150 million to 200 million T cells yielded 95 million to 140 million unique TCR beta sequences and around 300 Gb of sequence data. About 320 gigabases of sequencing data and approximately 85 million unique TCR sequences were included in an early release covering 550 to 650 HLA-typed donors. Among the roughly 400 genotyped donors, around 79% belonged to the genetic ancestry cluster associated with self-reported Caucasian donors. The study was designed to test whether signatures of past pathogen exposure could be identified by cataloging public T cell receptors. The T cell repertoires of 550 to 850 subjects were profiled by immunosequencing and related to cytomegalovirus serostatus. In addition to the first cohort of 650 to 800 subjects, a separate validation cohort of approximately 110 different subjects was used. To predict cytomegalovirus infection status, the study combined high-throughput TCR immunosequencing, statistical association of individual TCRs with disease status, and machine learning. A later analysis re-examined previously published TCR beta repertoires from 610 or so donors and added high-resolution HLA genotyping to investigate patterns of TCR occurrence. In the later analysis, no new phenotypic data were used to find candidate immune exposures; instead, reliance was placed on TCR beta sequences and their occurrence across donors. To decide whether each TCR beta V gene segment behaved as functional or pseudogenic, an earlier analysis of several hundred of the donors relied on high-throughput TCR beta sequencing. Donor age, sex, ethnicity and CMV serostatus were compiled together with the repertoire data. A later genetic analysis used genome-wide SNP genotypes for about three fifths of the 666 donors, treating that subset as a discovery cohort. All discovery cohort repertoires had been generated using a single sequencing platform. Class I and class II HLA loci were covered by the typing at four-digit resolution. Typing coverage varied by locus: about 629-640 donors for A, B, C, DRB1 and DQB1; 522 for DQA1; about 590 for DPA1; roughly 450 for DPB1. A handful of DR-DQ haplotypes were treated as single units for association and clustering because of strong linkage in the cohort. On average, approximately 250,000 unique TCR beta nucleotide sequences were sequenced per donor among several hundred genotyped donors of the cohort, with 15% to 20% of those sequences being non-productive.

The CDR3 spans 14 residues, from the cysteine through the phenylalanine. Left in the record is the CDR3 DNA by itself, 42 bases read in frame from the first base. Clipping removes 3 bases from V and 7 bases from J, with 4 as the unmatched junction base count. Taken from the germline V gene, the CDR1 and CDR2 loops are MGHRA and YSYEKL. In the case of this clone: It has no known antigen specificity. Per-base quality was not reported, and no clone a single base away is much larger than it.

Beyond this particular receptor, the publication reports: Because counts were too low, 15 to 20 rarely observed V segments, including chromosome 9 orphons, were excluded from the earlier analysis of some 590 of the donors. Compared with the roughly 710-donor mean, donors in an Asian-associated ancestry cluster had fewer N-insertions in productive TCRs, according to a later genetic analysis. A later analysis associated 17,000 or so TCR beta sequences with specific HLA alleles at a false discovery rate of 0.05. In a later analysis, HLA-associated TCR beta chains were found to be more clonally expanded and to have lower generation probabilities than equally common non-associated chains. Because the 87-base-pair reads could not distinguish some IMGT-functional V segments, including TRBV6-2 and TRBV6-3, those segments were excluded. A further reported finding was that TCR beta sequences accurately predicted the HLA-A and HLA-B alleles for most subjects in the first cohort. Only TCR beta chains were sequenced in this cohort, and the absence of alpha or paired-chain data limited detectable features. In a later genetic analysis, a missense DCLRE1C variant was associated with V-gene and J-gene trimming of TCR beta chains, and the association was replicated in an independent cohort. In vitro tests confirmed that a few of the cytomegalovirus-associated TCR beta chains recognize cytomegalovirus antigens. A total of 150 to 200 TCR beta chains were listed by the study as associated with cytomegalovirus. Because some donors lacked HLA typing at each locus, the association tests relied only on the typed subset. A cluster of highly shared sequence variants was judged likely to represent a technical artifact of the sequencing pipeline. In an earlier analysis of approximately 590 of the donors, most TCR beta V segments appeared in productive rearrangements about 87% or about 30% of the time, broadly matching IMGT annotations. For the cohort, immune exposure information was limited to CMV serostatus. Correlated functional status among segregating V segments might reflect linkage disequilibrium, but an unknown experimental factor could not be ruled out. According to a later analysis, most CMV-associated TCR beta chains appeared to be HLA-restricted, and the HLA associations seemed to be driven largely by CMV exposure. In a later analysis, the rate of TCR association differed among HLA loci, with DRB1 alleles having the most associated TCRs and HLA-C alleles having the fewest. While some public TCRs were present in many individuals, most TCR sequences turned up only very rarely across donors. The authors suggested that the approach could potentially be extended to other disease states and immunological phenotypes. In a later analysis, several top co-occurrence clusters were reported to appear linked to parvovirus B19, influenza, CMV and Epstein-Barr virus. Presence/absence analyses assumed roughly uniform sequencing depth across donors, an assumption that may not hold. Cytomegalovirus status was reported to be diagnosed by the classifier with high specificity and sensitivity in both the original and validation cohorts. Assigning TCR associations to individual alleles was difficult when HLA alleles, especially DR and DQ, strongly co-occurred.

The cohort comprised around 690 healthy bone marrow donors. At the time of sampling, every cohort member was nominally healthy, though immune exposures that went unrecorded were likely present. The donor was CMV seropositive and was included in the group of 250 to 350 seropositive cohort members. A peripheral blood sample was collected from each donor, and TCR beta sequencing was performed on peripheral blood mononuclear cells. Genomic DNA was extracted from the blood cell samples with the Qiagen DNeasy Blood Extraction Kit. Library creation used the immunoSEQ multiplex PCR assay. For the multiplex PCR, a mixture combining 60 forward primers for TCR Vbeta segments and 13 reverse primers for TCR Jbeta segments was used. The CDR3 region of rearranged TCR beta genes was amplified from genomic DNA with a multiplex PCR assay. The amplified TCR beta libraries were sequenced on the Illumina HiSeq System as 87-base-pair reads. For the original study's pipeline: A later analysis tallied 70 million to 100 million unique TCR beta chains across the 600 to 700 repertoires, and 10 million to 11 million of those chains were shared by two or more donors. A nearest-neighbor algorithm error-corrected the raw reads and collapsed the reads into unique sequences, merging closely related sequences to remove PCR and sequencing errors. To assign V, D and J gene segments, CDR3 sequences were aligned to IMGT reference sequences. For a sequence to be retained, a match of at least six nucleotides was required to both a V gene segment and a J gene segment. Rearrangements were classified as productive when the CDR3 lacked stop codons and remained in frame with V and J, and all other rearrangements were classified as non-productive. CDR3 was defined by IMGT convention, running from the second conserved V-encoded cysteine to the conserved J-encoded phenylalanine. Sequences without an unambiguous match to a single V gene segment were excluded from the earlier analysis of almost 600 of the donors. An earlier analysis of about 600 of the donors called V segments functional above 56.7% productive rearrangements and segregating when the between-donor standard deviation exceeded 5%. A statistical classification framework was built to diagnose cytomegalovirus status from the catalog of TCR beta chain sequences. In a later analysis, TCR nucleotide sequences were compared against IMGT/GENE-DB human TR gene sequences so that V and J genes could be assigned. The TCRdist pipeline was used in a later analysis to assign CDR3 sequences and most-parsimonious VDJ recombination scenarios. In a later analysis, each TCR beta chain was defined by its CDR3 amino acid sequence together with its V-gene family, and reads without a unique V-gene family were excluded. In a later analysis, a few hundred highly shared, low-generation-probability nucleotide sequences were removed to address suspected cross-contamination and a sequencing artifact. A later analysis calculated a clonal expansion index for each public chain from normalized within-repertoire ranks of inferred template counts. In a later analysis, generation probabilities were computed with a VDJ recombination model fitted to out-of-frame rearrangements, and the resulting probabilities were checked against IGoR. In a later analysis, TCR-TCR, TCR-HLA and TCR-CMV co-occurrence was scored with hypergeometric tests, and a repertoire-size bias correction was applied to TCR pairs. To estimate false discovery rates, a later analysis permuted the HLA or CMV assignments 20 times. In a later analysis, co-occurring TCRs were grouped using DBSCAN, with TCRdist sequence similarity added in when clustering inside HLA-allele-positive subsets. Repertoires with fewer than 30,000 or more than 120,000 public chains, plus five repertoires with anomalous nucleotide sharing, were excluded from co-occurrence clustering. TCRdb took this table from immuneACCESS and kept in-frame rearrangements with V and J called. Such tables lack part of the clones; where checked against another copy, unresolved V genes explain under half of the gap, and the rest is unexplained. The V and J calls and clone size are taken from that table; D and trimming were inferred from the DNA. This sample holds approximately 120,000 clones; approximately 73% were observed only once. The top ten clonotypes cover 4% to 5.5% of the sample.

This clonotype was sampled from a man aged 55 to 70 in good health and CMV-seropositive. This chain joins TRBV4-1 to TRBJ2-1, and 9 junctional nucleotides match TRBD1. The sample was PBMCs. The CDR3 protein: CASSHLDRGNEQFF. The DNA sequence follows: TGCGCCAGCAGCCACCTGGACAGGGGTAATGAGCAGTTCTTC.